The 8 T cell receptor beta chains given below trace back to one sample, sequenced in a study of blood T cell repertoires in COVID-19. Repertoires were generated with immunoSEQ multiplex PCR, while TCRdb's copy carries only in-frame clones and drops some. The sample consists of roughly 210,000 clones, less than 90% of them appearing once. The sequenced material came from peripheral blood. The receptor source for this set is a man aged 70 or older with acute or convalescent COVID-19.

The chain has TRBV5-1 and TRBJ1-4, with TRBD1 identical over 9 bases. V trimming: 4 bases; J trimming: 4 bases; junction bases outside the gene matches: 8. This CDR3 comprises 16 residues. Per germline, CDR1 SGHRS and CDR2 YFSETQ. The CDR3 DNA is TGCGCCAGCAGCCCAGGGGCGACAGGGGGTAATGAAAAACTGTTTTTT. Protein product: CASSPGATGGNEKLFF.

V and J are TRBV5-5 and TRBJ2-1; weak D call: TRBD2 (5 bases). CDR3 length equals 15 residues. From germline, CDR1 is SGHKS and CDR2 YYEKEE (reference sequence). The ends were cut back, 0 bases at V and 7 bases at J, with 14 bases in the middle. The CDR3 loop is CASSLVLVARNEQFF. The CDR3 DNA follows: TGTGCCAGCAGCTTGGTGTTGGTAGCGAGGAATGAGCAGTTCTTC.

V usage is TRBV28 and J usage is TRBJ1-1; D ambiguous. The CDR3 loop spans 17 amino acids. Germline loops: CDR1 MDHEN, CDR2 SYDVKM. Trimming took off 1 base at V and 4 bases at J, with 19 bases between the two ends. The CDR3 sequence is CASSLSPLVLGATEAFF. CDR3 DNA sequence: TGTGCCAGCAGTTTATCCCCCCTGGTACTGGGAGCCACTGAAGCTTTCTTT.

The chain couples TRBV5-1 to TRBJ1-2; TRBD1 matches at 8 bases. Germline V gene data show CDR1 as SGHRS and CDR2 as YFSETQ. The CDR3 totals 14 residues. Germline trimming cut 4 bases from V and 8 bases from J; bases unmatched to any gene: 10. The CDR3 DNA reads TGCGCCAGCAGCAGAGATGACAGGGGCAAGGGCTACACCTTC. Protein sequence: CASSRDDRGKGYTF.

V gene TRBV11-3 combines with J gene TRBJ2-2; 8 positions agree with TRBD1. Per the germline V gene, CDR1 is SGHNT and CDR2 is YENEEA. The CDR3 contains 15 residues. Trimming took 1 base from V and 6 from J; bases not matched to a gene: 4. CDR3 sequence: CASSLGRGRAGELFF. CDR3 in DNA: TGTGCCAGCAGCTTAGGCAGGGGGCGCGCCGGGGAGCTGTTTTTT.

This clone is a singleton in its sample. V usage is TRBV7-9 and J usage is TRBJ1-2; 10 positions match TRBD1. J was trimmed by 6 bases and V by 3 bases; bases with no gene match: 7. The CDR3 has 15 residues. Germline CDR1 reads SEHNR; CDR2 reads FQNEAQ (reference sequence). CDR3 nucleotide sequence: TGTGCCAGCAGCTTTGACGGGACAGGGGAAAATGGCTACACCTTC. It encodes CASSFDGTGENGYTF.

The CDR3 nucleotides are TGTGCCAGCAGTGACCGGACAGGCACCGGGGAGCTGTTTTTT. It yields the protein CASSDRTGTGELFF. The rearrangement uses TRBV6-1 and TRBJ2-2, with 7 bases that match TRBD1. Germline-derived CDR1 and CDR2 are MNHNS and SASEGT. The CDR3 length is 14 residues. Losses at the gene ends were 3 bases for V and 4 bases for J; bases not matched to a gene: 2.

This clone was observed a single time. The chain links TRBV2 to TRBJ1-2; 9 bases line up with TRBD1. The ends lost 6 bases at V and 7 bases at J; junction bases unmatched: 3. In germline, CDR1 is SNHLY, CDR2 FYNNEI. The CDR3 length is 12 residues. The CDR3 DNA is TGTGCCAGCAGACAGGGGGCTGGTGGCTACACCTTC. Encoded protein: CASRQGAGGYTF.